This T cell receptor beta chain was documented in a study of blood T cell repertoires in COVID-19. The overall study: The cDNA or gDNA used as material had been derived from T cells, B-cell-depleted T cells, or PBMCs.

Study processing details: Estimation of nucleated cell counts was performed using reference gene primer amplification. Repertoires were generated with immunoSEQ multiplex PCR, while TCRdb's copy carries only in-frame clones and drops some. V, J and clone size derive from that table, while D and trimming were established from the DNA sequence. This table has 200,000 to 300,000 clones, around 84% appearing once. Germline V lookup: CDR1 MRHNA, CDR2 SNTAGT. This CDR3 region has 13 residues. The V end lost 3 bases, the J end lost 1 base, and 6 bases lay between the germline ends. This receptor was identified in a man aged 55 to 70 with acute or convalescent COVID-19. The sample was peripheral blood. V gene TRBV6-4 combines with J gene TRBJ1-1; D is unresolved. For the CDR3, the DNA is TGTGCCAGCAGTGAAACGGGGAACACTGAAGCTTTCTTT. Its translation is CASSETGNTEAFF.